This TCR beta chain came from a study of blood T cells in healthy people across ages. Every donor provided 7.5 to 10 milliliters of peripheral blood. Total RNA extracted from each sample amounted to at least 5 micrograms. A sample-barcoded 5' primer and a J-beta primer mix were used in a second PCR of about 7 to 12 cycles. TCRdb analysed the 5' RACE reads with MiXCR anew, one entry per CDR3 protein. The data hold 580,000 or so distinct CDR3 sequences, with around 48% observed a single time. Study-level results: With age, beta diversity per million T cells declined roughly linearly, significantly by roughly 40. Higher diversity, along with more naive CD4+ cells, distinguished long-lived donors from aged donors.

This CDR3 region has 15 residues. V was cut by 6 bases and J by 0 bases, with 12 bases left in between. The V gene's germline CDR1 is MNHNY and CDR2 SVGAGI (reference sequence). For this clonotype: The antigen is undetermined. A much larger clone lies a single base off, so this may be a read error.

Sequenced sample: blood. The chain has TRBV6-6 and TRBJ1-3; D is unresolved. The sequence was obtained from an older man in good health. CDR3 in amino acids: CASRYPGVSGNTIYF. The CDR3 DNA sequence: TGTGCCAGCAGGTATCCGGGAGTCTCTGGAAACACCATATATTTT.